This T cell receptor beta chain was sequenced during a study of regulatory dendritic cells for organ transplantation. With regard to this clone: Antigen specificity is unknown.

Sorted T cells were CFSE-labeled and cultured roughly five days with allogeneic regulatory or mature dendritic cells at 1:10. The method was immunoSEQ multiplex PCR; TCRdb's version includes in-frame clones alone and lacks a portion of them. The sample holds over 9,500 clones, roughly 89% seen once. The germline CDR1 and CDR2 sequences are MNHNY and SVGAGI (reference sequence). The CDR3 is made up of 15 amino acids. The V and J ends lost 0 bases and 4 bases, in that order; junction bases with no gene match: 5. Sample: naive CD8+ T cells from blood cultured with regulatory dendritic cells. The subset: CD45RA+ naive T cells. This TCR derives from a human donor in good health. The chain carries TRBV6-6 and TRBJ2-7; 8 bases align to TRBD2. The CDR3 sequence is CASSYSGGRSYEQYF. The CDR3 coding sequence is TGTGCCAGCAGTTACTCGGGCGGGAGGTCTTACGAGCAGTACTTC.